The 10 T cell receptor beta chains below were found in one sample sequenced in a study of identifying expanded T cells in peripheral blood. Assay used: immunoSEQ multiplex PCR; TCRdb lists only in-frame clones, some missing. The sample carries tens of thousands of clones, approximately 82% recorded once. Sequenced sample: blood. These TCRs come from a person aged 18 to 70 in good health.

The count of this clone is one. The chain carries TRBV5-6 and TRBJ2-5; TRBD1 might be the D (7 bases). V gave up 2 bases and J gave up 5 bases, with 13 bases separating them. CDR1 is SGHDT and CDR2 is YYEEEE in the germline V gene. This CDR3 is 14 amino acids long. The CDR3: CASSFQGGRETQYF. In nucleotides, the CDR3 is TGTGCCAGCAGCTTTCAGGGGGGCCGGGAGACCCAGTACTTC.

The chain is built from TRBV19 and TRBJ1-1; D may be TRBD1 (5 bases). Germline-derived CDR1 and CDR2 are LNHDA and SQIVND (reference sequence). Between the trimmed V and J ends, which lost 6 bases and 1 base, there was a span of 12 bases. The CDR3 is made up of 14 amino acids. The CDR3 coding sequence is TGTGCCAGTAGGTGGCAGGGCGAGAACACTGAAGCTTTCTTT. Amino acids: CASRWQGENTEAFF.

This chain's CDR3 is CASSTLTGTGELFF. The DNA for the CDR3 is TGTGCCAGTAGTACCCTTACAGGGACCGGGGAGCTGTTTTTT. V usage is TRBV19 and J usage is TRBJ2-2; a weak D match, TRBD1 (6 bases). The CDR3 is 14 amino acids. Trimming shortened V by 4 bases and J by 5 bases, and 11 bases separated the two germline ends. CDR1 is LNHDA and CDR2 is SQIVND in the germline V gene (reference sequence).

In its sample, this clone was seen a few times. The rearrangement links TRBV7-3 to TRBJ1-3, with a possible D match to TRBD1 (5 bases). Trimming removed 5 bases at V and 2 bases at J, with 10 bases between. The CDR3 covers 14 residues. In germline, CDR1 is SGHTA, CDR2 FQGTGA. The CDR3 bases are TGTGCCAGCAGCGCCGGGACTCCTGGAAACACCATATATTTT. This gives the protein CASSAGTPGNTIYF.

The chain uses TRBV4-3 and TRBJ2-3; a weak D match, TRBD1 (5 bases). Per the germline V gene, CDR1 is LGHNA and CDR2 is YSLEER. Trimming stripped 3 bases from V and 6 bases from J, with 13 bases between. The CDR3 consists of 14 residues. DNA for the CDR3: TGCGCCAGCAGCCAGGCGGACATAGGGGATACGCAGTATTTT. It translates to CASSQADIGDTQYF.

The gene calls are TRBV11-2 and TRBJ2-7; 8 bases are shared with TRBD1. CDR3 size: 15 residues. Germline-derived CDR1 and CDR2 are SGHAT and FQNNGV. J lost 7 bases, V lost 4 bases, and 12 bases had no gene match. The CDR3 sequence is CASSYTGTGLSEQYF. DNA for the CDR3: TGTGCCAGCAGCTATACCGGGACAGGACTCTCGGAGCAGTACTTC.

The rearrangement links TRBV5-4 to TRBJ2-6, with D maybe TRBD2 (6 bases). CDR1 is SGHNT, CDR2 YYREEE, per germline (reference sequence). The CDR3 totals 18 residues. The V end was cut by 4 bases, the J end by 1 base, with 18 bases between. The CDR3 reads CASSIPGVDVSGANVLTF. CDR3 DNA: TGTGCCAGCAGCATACCGGGAGTAGATGTTTCTGGGGCCAACGTCCTGACTTTC. The variable domain in full, with the rest retrieved from reference TRBV5-4 and TRBJ2-6, is ETGVTQSPTHLIKTRGQQVTLRCSSQSGHNTVSWYQQALGQGPQFIFQYYREEENGRGNFPPRFSGLQFPNYSSELNVNALELDDSALYLCASSIPGVDVSGANVLTFGAGSRLTVL.

The rearrangement links TRBV21-1 to TRBJ1-2; the D call of TRBD1 is as the table states it, not checked on the DNA. TRBV21-1 is listed as a pseudogene. The CDR3 contains 12 residues. The CDR3 is CASPEDSYGYTF. CDR3 nucleotides: TGTGCCAGCCCCGAGGACAGCTATGGCTACACCTTC.

The chain links TRBV9 to TRBJ2-2, with no clear D. From germline, CDR1 is SGDLS and CDR2 YYNGEE. V was clipped by 0 bases and J by 6 bases, with 6 bases between them. The CDR3 consists of 13 residues. CDR3 in amino acids: CASSVAQAGELFF. The CDR3 DNA is TGTGCCAGCAGCGTAGCTCAGGCCGGGGAGCTGTTTTTT.

This clone was observed a single time. As DNA, the CDR3 is TGTGCCAGCAGTGAAGAGGAGGGCAGGATGAACACCGGGGAGCTGTTTTTT. Its protein product is CASSEEEGRMNTGELFF. The chain recombines TRBV6-1 with TRBJ2-2; D is possibly TRBD2 (6 bases). The V end was cut by 1 base, the J end by 1 base, with 13 bases between. The germline gives CDR1 MNHNS, CDR2 SASEGT. The CDR3 runs 17 residues.